Listed here are 15 T cell receptor beta chains from one sample, sequenced in a study of T-cell reconstitution after alpha-beta-depleted transplantation in children. During its preparation, the TCRbeta library received unique molecular identifiers. MiXCR, applied by TCRdb to the PCR reads, yields one record per CDR3 protein. The sample holds about 610,000 distinct CDR3 sequences, roughly 10% seen once. The specimen comprised PBMCs from the stem cell graft donor, sampled from the stem cell graft. The receptors were gathered from a human donor who donated a stem cell graft to a child with acute myeloid leukemia.

This clonotype was recorded a few times. This chain connects TRBV20-1 to TRBJ2-7, with 12 bases aligning to TRBD1. This CDR3 region has 15 residues. J was trimmed by 6 bases and V by 5 bases; bases with no gene match: 11. Germline CDR1 DFQATT, CDR2 SNEGSKA (reference sequence). CDR3 sequence: CSASRGGTGGAEQYF. CDR3 coding DNA: TGCAGTGCTTCCCGTGGGGGGACAGGGGGCGCCGAGCAGTACTTC.

This clonotype has at least ten counts. The CDR3 loop is CASSLLIETQYF. The DNA of the CDR3 is TGTGCCAGCAGCCTCTTAATCGAGACCCAGTACTTC. The chain is built from TRBV7-8 and TRBJ2-5; no definite D call. The CDR3 extends over 12 amino acids. Per germline, CDR1 SGHVS and CDR2 FQNEAQ. The V end was cut by 5 bases, the J end by 5 bases, with 9 bases between.

This clonotype was recorded many times. V and J are TRBV29-1 and TRBJ2-3; TRBD2 matches at 11 bases. Germline V CDR1 and CDR2: SQVTM, ANQGSEA. CDR3 length: 15 residues. Trimming cost V 6 bases and J 0 bases; bases outside gene matches: 5. The DNA of the CDR3 is TGCAGCGTCCTGGGACTAGCGGCTAGCACAGATACGCAGTATTTT. It translates to CSVLGLAASTDTQYF.

In its sample, this clonotype was seen many times. V gene TRBV5-1 combines with J gene TRBJ1-3, with unresolved D. The V end was cut by 4 bases, the J end by 4 bases, with 15 bases between. Germline CDR1 and CDR2: SGHRS and YFSETQ. This CDR3 comprises 15 residues. The CDR3 DNA sequence: TGCGCCAGCAGCCCGGGCCCCTCCACGGGAAACACCATATATTTT. Amino acids: CASSPGPSTGNTIYF.

The rearrangement joins TRBV5-1 to TRBJ1-1, with TRBD1 matching 8 bases. The germline V gene has CDR1 SGHRS and CDR2 YFSETQ. The CDR3 sequence is 15 residues long. With 3 bases clipped from V and 9 bases from J, the junction kept 13 bases outside the gene matches. CDR3 coding DNA: TGCGCCAGCAGCTCCGAAGGGACAGGTTCGACCCAAGCTTTCTTT. Amino acids: CASSSEGTGSTQAFF.

This rearrangement joins TRBV20-1 to TRBJ2-1, with 10 bases fitting TRBD2. The V segment lost 5 bases and the J segment 5 bases; nucleotides outside the gene matches: 9. Per the germline V gene, CDR1 is DFQATT and CDR2 is SNEGSKA (reference sequence). The CDR3 spans 15 residues. The DNA for the CDR3 is TGCAGTGCTCAATCCGGGACTAGCGCAAACAATGAGCAGTTCTTC. It codes for CSAQSGTSANNEQFF.

The J gene is TRBJ1-5, the V gene TRBV12-3 or TRBV12-4; D remains unclear. The V gene lost 6 bases and the J gene lost 6 bases, with 9 bases spanning the gap. The CDR3 runs to 12 residues. This CDR3 is CASRTRSQPQHF. CDR3 coding DNA: TGTGCCAGCAGAACCAGAAGTCAGCCCCAGCATTTT.

The J gene is TRBJ2-5, the V gene TRBV24-1; the D is unclear. CDR3 length: 11 residues. V lost 9 bases to trimming and J lost 0 bases, with 4 bases between them. Germline V CDR1 and CDR2: KGHDR, SFDVKD. CDR3 sequence (DNA): TGTGCCACCCAGTACCAAGAGACCCAGTACTTC. Protein: CATQYQETQYF.

J is TRBJ2-7 and V is TRBV3-1, with 7 bases lining up with TRBD1. CDR1 is LGHDT and CDR2 is YNNKEL in the germline V gene (reference sequence). Trimming at V came to 1 base and at J to 2 bases, leaving 8 bases not matched to a gene. This CDR3 contains 16 residues. The CDR3 region has the DNA TGTGCCAGCAGCCAAGCAACAGGGGCTTCTACCTACGAGCAGTACTTC. It yields the protein CASSQATGASTYEQYF.

This clonotype was picked up a small number of times. The chain is built from TRBV20-1 and TRBJ2-1; D might be TRBD2 (6 bases). CDR3 length: 14 amino acids. V dropped 1 base and J dropped 8 bases, with 15 bases sitting between them. The V gene's germline CDR1 is DFQATT and CDR2 SNEGSKA (reference sequence). As DNA, the CDR3 is TGCAGTGCTAGAGTTAGCGGCAGAACGTATGAGCAGTTCTTC. Translating gives CSARVSGRTYEQFF.

This clonotype was counted between two and nine times. The genes are TRBV29-1 and TRBJ2-7, with a weak D call TRBD1 (6 bases). The CDR3 runs to 13 residues. Per germline, CDR1 SQVTM and CDR2 ANQGSEA. The V gene lost 4 bases and the J gene lost 3 bases, with 13 bases spanning the gap. CDR3 sequence reads: CSVVRTDGYEQYF. The CDR3 bases are TGCAGCGTTGTCCGGACAGACGGCTACGAGCAGTACTTC.

This clonotype has a count of ten or more. The CDR3 bases are TGTGCCAGCAGTGAAAGGGGGGCAGGGGTTTCCTACGAGCAGTACTTC. Translated, it gives CASSERGAGVSYEQYF. The rearrangement links TRBV6-1 to TRBJ2-7, with D perhaps matching TRBD1 or TRBD2 (6 bases each). Trimming shortened V by 2 bases and J by 1 base, and 15 bases separated the two germline ends. CDR3 length equals 16 residues. Per the germline V gene, CDR1 is MNHNS and CDR2 is SASEGT.

This clonotype appeared many times. The chain has TRBV25-1 and TRBJ2-7, with TRBD1 identical over 9 bases. V shed 1 base, J shed 3 bases, and the junction held 4 bases outside the gene matches. The CDR3 is 15 residues long. Germline CDR1 and CDR2: MGHDK and SYGVNS. The DNA for the CDR3 is TGTGCCAGCAGTGAATCGCGGGACAGGGACTACGAGCAGTACTTC. It translates to CASSESRDRDYEQYF.

This clonotype was observed many times. V usage is TRBV7-2 and J usage is TRBJ2-7, with D possibly being TRBD2 (6 bases). The V gene lost 5 bases and the J gene lost 0 bases, with 14 bases spanning the gap. Per the germline V gene, CDR1 is SGHTA and CDR2 is FQGNSA. The CDR3 runs to 15 residues. CDR3 protein: CASSPVADLSYEQYF. The CDR3 DNA reads as TGTGCCAGCAGCCCAGTAGCGGACCTCTCCTACGAGCAGTACTTC.

This clonotype was seen only a few times. DNA for the CDR3: TGTGCCAGCTCCGGGTTGAGCACCGGGGAGCTGTTTTTT. This gives the protein CASSGLSTGELFF. The chain has TRBV18 and TRBJ2-2; D is unresolved. The CDR3 runs to 13 residues. CDR1 is KGHSH, CDR2 LQKENI, per germline. The V end lost 6 bases, the J end lost 4 bases, and 9 bases lay between the germline ends.